The clone carrying this T cell receptor beta chain was seen only a few times. Sequencing used immunoSEQ multiplex PCR; TCRdb keeps in-frame clones, though not all of them. Seen here are over 450,000 clones, about 91% observed once, and the top ten hold about 0.91%. V was shortened by 4 bases and J by 0 bases, with 10 bases between the two germline ends. This CDR3 is built from 16 residues. Germline CDR1 SGHAT, CDR2 FQNNGV. This sample was taken from a study of blood T cell repertoires in COVID-19. Seattle patient enrollment occurred during active infection, with longitudinal follow-up thereafter. What was sequenced was peripheral blood. The sequence came from a man younger than 35 with COVID-19, enrolled during active disease. V and J are TRBV11-2 and TRBJ2-6; a weak D match, TRBD1 (5 bases). CDR3 sequence (DNA): TGTGCCAGCAGCTCACAGGACCGCTCTGGGGCCAACGTCCTGACTTTC. Encoded protein: CASSSQDRSGANVLTF.